This T cell receptor beta chain is drawn from a study of tumor and adjacent non-tumor tissue in lung cancer. Study overall: Stage I to III disease affected 10 men and roughly 5 women aged about 31 to 80.

The study, taken as a whole, reports: Higher tumor TCR diversity was associated with shorter survival.

No cell sorting was done before RNA was extracted from the tissue. Distant lung tissue was collected more than 3 cm away from the tumor edge. A modified ARM-PCR protocol with three rounds of nested PCR amplified TCRbeta. Using its own MiXCR run on the multiplex PCR reads, TCRdb lists one record per CDR3 protein. Of 65,000 to 75,000 distinct CDR3 sequences listed, 76% are singletons. The CDR3 sequence is 14 residues long. V lost 6 bases and J lost 7; bases outside the gene matches: 7. In germline, CDR1 is SGHRS, CDR2 YFSETQ. As for this clonotype: The antigen is not known. A much larger clone is a single base away; this may be a read error.

The receptor was derived from a man aged 55-75 years with non-small cell lung cancer. Sequences were obtained from distant non-tumor lung tissue. V is TRBV5-1 and J is TRBJ2-1, with TRBD2 matching 10 bases. The CDR3 DNA reads as TGCGCCAGCACCGACATAGCGGGAGGTAATGAGCAGTTCTTC. Protein product: CASTDIAGGNEQFF.